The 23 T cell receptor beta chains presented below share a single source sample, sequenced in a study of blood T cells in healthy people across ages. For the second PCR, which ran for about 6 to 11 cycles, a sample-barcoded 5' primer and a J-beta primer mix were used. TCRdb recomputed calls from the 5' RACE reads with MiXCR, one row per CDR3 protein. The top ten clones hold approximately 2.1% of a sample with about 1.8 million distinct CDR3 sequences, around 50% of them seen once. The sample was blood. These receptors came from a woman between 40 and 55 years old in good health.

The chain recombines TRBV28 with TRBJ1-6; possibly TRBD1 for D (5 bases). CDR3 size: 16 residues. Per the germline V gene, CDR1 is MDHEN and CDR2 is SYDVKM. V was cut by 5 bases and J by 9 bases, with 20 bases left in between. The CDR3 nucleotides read TGTGCCAGCAGTCCACACAGGACCCGCCCTGTTTCACCCCTCCACTTT. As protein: CASSPHRTRPVSPLHF.

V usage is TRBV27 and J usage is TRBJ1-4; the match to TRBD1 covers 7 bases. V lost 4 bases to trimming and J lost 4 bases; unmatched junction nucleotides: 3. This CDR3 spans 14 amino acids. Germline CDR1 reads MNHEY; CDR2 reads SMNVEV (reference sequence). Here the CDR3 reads CASSSRDSNEKLFF. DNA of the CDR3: TGTGCCAGCAGTTCCCGGGACAGTAATGAAAAACTGTTTTTT.

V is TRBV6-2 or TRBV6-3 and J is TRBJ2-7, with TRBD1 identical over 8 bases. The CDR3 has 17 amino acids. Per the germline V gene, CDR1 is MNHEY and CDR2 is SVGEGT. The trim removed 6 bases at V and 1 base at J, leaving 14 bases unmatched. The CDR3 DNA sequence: TGTGCCAGCAGCCCCAGTCCGGGACAGGAAAAGTCCTACGAGCAGTACTTC. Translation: CASSPSPGQEKSYEQYF.

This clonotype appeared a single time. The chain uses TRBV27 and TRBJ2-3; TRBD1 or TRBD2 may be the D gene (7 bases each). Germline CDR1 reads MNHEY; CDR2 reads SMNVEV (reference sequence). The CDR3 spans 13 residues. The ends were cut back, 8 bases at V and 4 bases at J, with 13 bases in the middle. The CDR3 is CASQGGAPDTQYF. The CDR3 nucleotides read TGTGCCAGCCAGGGGGGGGCCCCAGATACGCAGTATTTT.

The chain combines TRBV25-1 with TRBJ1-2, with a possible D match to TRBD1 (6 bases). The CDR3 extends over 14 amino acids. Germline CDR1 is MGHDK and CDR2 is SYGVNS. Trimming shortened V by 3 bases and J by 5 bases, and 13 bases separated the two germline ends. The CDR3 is CASSDGTYTYGYTF. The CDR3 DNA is TGTGCCAGCAGTGATGGGACATACACTTATGGCTACACCTTC.

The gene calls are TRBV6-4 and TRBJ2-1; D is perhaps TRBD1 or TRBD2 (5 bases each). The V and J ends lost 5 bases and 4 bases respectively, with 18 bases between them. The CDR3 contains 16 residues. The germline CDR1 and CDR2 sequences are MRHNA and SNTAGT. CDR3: CASSKGSATGYNEQFF. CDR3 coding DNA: TGTGCCAGCAGTAAGGGGTCCGCAACGGGGTACAATGAGCAGTTCTTC.

The CDR3 sequence: CASSGYLGQGALEQYF. The DNA for the CDR3 is TGTGCCAGCAGTGGGTATCTGGGACAGGGGGCTCTGGAGCAGTACTTC. The chain employs TRBV19 and TRBJ2-4, with TRBD1 identical over 12 bases. Germline values: CDR1 LNHDA, CDR2 SQIVND (reference sequence). The junction had 19 bases not matched to a gene; V was cut back by 9 bases and J by 13 bases. The CDR3 covers 16 residues.

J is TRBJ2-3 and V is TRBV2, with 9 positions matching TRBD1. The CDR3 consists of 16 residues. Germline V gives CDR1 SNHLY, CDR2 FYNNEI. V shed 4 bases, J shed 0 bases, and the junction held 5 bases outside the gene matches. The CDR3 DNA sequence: TGTGCCAGCAGTGGCGGACAGGGGCGAAGCACAGATACGCAGTATTTT. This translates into CASSGGQGRSTDTQYF.

The CDR3 spells CASRRTSNYGYTF. The DNA of the CDR3 is TGTGCCAGCAGGCGAACTTCTAACTATGGCTACACCTTC. This chain uses TRBV6-2 or TRBV6-3 with TRBJ1-2; no definite D call. The CDR3 is 13 amino acids. V dropped 6 bases and J dropped 0 bases, with 8 bases sitting between them. The germline V gene encodes CDR1 MNHEY and CDR2 SVGEGT.

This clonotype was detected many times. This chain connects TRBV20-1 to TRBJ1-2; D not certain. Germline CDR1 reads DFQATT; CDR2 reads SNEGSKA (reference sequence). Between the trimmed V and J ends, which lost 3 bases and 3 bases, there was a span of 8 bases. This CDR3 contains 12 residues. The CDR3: CSASPNHYGYTF. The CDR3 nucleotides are TGCAGTGCTAGTCCCAACCACTATGGCTACACCTTC.

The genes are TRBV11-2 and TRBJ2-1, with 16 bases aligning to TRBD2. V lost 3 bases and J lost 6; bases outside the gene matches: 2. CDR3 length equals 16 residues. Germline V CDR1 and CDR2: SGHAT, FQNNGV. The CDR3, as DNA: TGTGCCAGCAGCTTTGGGACTAGCGGGGGGGGCAATGAGCAGTTCTTC. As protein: CASSFGTSGGGNEQFF. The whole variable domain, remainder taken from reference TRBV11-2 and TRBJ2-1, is EAGVAQSPRYKIIEKRQSVAFWCNPISGHATLYWYQQILGQGPKLLIQFQNNGVVDDSQLPKDRFSAERLKGVDSTLKIQPAKLEDSAVYLCASSFGTSGGGNEQFFGPGTRLTVL.

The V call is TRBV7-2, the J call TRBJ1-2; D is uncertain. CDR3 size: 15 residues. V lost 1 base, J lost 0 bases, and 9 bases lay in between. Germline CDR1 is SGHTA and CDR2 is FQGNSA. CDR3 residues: CASSLVELANYGYTF. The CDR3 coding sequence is TGTGCCAGCAGCTTAGTTGAGTTAGCTAACTATGGCTACACCTTC.

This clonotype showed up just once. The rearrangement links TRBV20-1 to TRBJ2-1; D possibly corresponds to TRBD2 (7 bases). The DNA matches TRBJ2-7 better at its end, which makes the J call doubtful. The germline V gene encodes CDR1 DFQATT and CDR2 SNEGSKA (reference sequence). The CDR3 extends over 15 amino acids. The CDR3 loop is CSARSLGGLHNEQYF. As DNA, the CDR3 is TGCAGTGCTAGATCCTTGGGGGGGCTCCACAATGAGCAGTACTTC.

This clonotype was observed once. The CDR3, as DNA: TGTGCCACCACGCGTGACGTGGGGTCTCTGGAGCAGTTCTTC. This translates into CATTRDVGSLEQFF. This chain joins TRBV15 and TRBJ2-1, with D hard to call. V was clipped by 7 bases and J by 10 bases, with 20 bases between them. The CDR3 sequence is 14 residues long. The germline V gene encodes CDR1 LNHNV and CDR2 YYDKDF (reference sequence).

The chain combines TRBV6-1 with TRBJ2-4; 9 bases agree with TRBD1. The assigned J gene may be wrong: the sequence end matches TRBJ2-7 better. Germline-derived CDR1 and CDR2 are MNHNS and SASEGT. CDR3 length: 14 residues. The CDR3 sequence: CASCGPGQGGEQYF. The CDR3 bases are TGTGCCAGCTGTGGACCGGGACAGGGAGGCGAGCAGTACTTC.

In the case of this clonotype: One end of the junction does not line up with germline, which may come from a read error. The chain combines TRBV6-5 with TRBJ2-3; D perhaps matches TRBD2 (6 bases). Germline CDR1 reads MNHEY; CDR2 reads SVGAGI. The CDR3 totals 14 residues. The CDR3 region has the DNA TGTGACAGCAGCTACTCGGGGGTTTCAGATACGCAGTATTTT. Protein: CDSSYSGVSDTQYF.

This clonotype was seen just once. The CDR3 protein is CSAINEGYNEQFF. In nucleotides, the CDR3 is TGCAGTGCTATAAACGAGGGGTACAATGAGCAGTTCTTC. The chain uses TRBV20-1 and TRBJ2-1; the D gene could be TRBD1 or TRBD2 (5 bases each). V lost 4 bases and J 4 bases, leaving 11 bases between the germline ends. The CDR3 is 13 amino acids. In germline, CDR1 is DFQATT, CDR2 SNEGSKA (reference sequence).

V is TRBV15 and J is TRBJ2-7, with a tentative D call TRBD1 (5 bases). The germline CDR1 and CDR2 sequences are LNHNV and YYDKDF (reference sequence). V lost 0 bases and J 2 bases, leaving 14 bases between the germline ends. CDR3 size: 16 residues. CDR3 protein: CATSRDQKQEPYEQYF. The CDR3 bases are TGTGCCACCAGCAGAGATCAGAAACAGGAGCCCTACGAGCAGTACTTC.

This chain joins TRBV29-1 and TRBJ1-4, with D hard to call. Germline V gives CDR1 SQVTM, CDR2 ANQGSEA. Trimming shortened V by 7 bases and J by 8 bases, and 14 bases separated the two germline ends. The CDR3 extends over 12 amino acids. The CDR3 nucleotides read TGCAGCGCCGGAAACGGGGAAGAAAAACTGTTTTTT. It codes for CSAGNGEEKLFF.

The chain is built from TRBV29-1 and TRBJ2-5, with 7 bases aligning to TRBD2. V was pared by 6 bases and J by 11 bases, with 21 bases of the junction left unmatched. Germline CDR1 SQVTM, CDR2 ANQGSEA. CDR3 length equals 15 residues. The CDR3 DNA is TGCAGCGTCGTTCTGGGGATGACTAGCAGTAATGAGCAGTACTTC. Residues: CSVVLGMTSSNEQYF.

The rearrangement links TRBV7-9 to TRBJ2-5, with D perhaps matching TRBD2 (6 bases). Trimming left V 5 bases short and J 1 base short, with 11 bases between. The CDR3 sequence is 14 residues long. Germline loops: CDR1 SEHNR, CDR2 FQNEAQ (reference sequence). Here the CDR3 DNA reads TGTGCCAGCAGCGCCGGGACTCGCCAAGAGACCCAGTACTTC. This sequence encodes CASSAGTRQETQYF.

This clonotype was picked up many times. Written as DNA, the CDR3 is TGCAGCGTTGTCGTAACTGACGCATATGGCTACACCTTC. Protein product: CSVVVTDAYGYTF. This chain uses TRBV29-1 with TRBJ1-2; no definite D call. Germline V lookup: CDR1 SQVTM, CDR2 ANQGSEA. The CDR3 runs to 13 residues. The V gene lost 4 bases and the J gene lost 5 bases, with 14 bases spanning the gap.

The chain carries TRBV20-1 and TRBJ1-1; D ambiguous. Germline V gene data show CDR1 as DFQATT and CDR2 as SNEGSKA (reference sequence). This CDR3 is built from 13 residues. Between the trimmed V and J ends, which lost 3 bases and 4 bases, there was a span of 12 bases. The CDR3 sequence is CSASEEMSTEAFF. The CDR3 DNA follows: TGCAGTGCTAGCGAGGAAATGAGCACTGAAGCTTTCTTT.